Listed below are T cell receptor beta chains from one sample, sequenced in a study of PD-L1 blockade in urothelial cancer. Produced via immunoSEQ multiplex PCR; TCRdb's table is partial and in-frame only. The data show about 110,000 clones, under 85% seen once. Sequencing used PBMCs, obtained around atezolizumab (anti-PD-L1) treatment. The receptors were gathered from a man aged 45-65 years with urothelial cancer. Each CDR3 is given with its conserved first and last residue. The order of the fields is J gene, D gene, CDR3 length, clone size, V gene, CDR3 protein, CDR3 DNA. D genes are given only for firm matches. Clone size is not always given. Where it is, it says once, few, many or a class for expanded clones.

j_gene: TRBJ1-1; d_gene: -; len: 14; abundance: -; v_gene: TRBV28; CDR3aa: CASSPTGRDAEAFF; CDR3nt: TGTGCCAGCAGTCCCACAGGGAGAGATGCTGAAGCTTTCTTT
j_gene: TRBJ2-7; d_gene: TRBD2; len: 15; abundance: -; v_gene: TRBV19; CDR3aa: CASSPPAGGSYEQYF; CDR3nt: TGTGCCAGTAGTCCTCCAGCGGGGGGCTCCTACGAGCAGTACTTC
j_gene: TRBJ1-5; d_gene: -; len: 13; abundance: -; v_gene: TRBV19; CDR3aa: CASIKAGGQPQHF; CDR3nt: TGTGCCAGTATTAAGGCGGGGGGACAGCCCCAGCATTTT
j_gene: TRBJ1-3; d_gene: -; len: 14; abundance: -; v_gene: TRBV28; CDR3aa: CASNRVRGGNTIYF; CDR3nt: TGTGCCAGCAACAGGGTCCGGGGCGGAAACACCATATATTTT
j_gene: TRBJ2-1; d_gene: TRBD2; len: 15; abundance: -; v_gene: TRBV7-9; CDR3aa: CASSLVSGRVDEQFF; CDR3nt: TGTGCCAGCAGCTTAGTTAGCGGGAGGGTGGATGAGCAGTTCTTC
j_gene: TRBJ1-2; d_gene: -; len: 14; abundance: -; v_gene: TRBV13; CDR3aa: CASSLGPVGDGYTF; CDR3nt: TGTGCCAGCAGCTTAGGCCCAGTAGGGGATGGCTACACCTTC
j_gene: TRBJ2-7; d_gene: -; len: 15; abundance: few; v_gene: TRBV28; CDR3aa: CASTPKERLSYEQYF; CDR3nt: TGTGCCAGCACCCCTAAGGAACGACTGTCGTACGAGCAGTACTTC
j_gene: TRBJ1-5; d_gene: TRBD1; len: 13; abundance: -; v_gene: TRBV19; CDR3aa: CASSRQGNQPQHF; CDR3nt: TGTGCCAGTAGTAGACAGGGGAATCAGCCCCAGCATTTT
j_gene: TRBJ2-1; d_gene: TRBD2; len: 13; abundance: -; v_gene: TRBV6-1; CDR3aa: CASSGGLEVEQFF; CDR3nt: TGTGCCAGCAGTGGGGGACTAGAGGTCGAGCAGTTCTTC
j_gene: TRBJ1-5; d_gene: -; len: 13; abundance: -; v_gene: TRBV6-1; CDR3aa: CASRGGGSQPQHF; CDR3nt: TGTGCCAGCAGGGGGGGAGGGAGTCAGCCCCAGCATTTT
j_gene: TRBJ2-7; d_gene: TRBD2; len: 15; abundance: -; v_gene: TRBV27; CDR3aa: CASSLWGGRAYEQYF; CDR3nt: TGTGCCAGCAGTTTATGGGGCGGGAGGGCCTACGAGCAGTACTTC
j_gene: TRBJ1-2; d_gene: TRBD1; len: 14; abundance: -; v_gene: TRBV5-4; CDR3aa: CASSLPTGGRGYTF; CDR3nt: TGTGCCAGCAGCTTGCCTACAGGGGGCCGTGGCTACACCTTC
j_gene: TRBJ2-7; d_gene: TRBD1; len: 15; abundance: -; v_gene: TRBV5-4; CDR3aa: CASSRTGEVSYEQYF; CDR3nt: TGTGCCAGCAGCAGGACAGGGGAAGTTTCCTACGAGCAGTACTTC
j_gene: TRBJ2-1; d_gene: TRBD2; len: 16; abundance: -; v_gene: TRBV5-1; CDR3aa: CASTVLTSVPYNEQFF; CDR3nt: TGCGCCAGCACCGTACTGACTAGCGTCCCCTACAATGAGCAGTTCTTC
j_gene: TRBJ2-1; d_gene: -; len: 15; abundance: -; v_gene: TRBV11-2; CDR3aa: CASSPRTPGPGEQFF; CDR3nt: TGTGCCAGCAGCCCCCGGACTCCCGGCCCCGGGGAGCAGTTCTTC
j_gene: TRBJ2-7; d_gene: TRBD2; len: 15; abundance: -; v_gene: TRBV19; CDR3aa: CASRRTSGSAGEQYF; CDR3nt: TGTGCCAGCAGAAGGACTAGCGGGAGTGCGGGAGAGCAGTACTTC
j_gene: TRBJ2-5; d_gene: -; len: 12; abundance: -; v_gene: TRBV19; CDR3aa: CASSDFQETQYF; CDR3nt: TGTGCCAGTAGCGACTTTCAAGAGACCCAGTACTTC
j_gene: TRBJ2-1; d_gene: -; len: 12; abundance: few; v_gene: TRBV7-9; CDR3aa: CASGGQFNEQFF; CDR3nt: TGTGCCAGCGGAGGACAGTTTAATGAGCAGTTCTTC
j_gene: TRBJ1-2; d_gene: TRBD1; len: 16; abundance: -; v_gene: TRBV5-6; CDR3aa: CASSPGFGQGVVGYTF; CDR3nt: TGTGCCAGCAGCCCGGGGTTCGGACAGGGAGTCGTGGGCTACACCTTC
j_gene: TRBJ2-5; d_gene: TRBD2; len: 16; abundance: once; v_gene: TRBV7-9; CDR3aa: CASSSRLAGGGETQYF; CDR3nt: TGTGCCAGCAGCTCCCGACTAGCGGGAGGGGGAGAGACCCAGTACTTC
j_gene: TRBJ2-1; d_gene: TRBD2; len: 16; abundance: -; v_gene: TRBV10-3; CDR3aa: CAISESSGGSYNEQFF; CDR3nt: TGTGCCATCAGTGAGTCCAGCGGGGGCTCCTACAATGAGCAGTTCTTC
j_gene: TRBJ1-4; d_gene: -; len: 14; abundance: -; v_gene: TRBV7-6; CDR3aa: CASSLSSAGEKLFF; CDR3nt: TGTGCCAGCAGCCTTTCGAGTGCCGGTGAAAAACTGTTTTTT
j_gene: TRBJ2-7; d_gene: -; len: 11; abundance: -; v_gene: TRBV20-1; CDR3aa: CSATGPYEQYF; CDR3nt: TGCAGTGCTACAGGGCCCTACGAGCAGTACTTC
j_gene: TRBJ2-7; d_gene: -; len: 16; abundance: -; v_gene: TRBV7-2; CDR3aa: CASSRTLERGTYEQYF; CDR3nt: TGTGCCAGCAGCCGCACACTAGAGAGAGGAACTTACGAGCAGTACTTC